This T cell receptor beta chain came from a study of response to subunit inactivated influenza vaccine. This clonotype appeared a few times. Its specificity is not known. Study-level findings and limits: With each seasonal influenza vaccination, the authors suggested, few new T cells are recruited.

TCRdb processed the RT-PCR reads anew with MiXCR; each CDR3 protein has one entry. The data contain around 790,000 distinct CDR3 sequences, 21% of them singletons. The CDR3 totals 14 residues. V was pared by 2 bases and J by 5 bases, with 13 bases between. The germline V gene encodes CDR1 MNHEY and CDR2 SMNVEV (reference sequence). This specimen consisted of PBMCs from blood, obtained roughly 5 days after vaccination. The chain uses TRBV27 and TRBJ2-7; D perhaps matches TRBD1 (6 bases). This clonotype was obtained from a man over 45 who received an inactivated influenza vaccine. The CDR3 DNA is TGTGCCAGCAGTTTAAAGGGGACACTCCACGAGCAGTACTTC. Amino acids: CASSLKGTLHEQYF.